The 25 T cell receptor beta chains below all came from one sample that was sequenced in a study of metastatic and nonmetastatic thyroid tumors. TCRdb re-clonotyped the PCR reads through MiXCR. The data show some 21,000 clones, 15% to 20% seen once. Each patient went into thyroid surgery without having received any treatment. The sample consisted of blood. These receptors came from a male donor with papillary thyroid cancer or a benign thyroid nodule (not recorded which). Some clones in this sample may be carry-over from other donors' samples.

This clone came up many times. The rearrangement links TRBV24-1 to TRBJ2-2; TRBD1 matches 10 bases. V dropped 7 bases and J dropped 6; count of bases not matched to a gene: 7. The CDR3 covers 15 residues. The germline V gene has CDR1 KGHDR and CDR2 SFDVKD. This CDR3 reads CATSDGTGVAGELFF. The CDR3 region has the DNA TGTGCCACCAGCGACGGGACAGGGGTGGCCGGGGAGCTGTTTTTT.

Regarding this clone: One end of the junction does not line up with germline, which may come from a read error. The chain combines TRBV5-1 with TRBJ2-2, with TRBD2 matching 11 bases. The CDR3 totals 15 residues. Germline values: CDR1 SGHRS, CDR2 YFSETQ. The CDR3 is CSSSRLAGNTVELFF. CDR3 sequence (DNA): TGCTCCAGCTCTCGACTAGCGGGGAACACCGTGGAGCTGTTTTTT.

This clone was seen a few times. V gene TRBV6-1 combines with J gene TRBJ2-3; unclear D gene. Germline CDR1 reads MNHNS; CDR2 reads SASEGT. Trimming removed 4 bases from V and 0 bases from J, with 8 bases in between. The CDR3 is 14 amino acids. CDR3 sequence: CASSVIGSTDTQYF. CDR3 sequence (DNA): TGTGCCAGCAGTGTAATCGGGAGCACAGATACGCAGTATTTT.

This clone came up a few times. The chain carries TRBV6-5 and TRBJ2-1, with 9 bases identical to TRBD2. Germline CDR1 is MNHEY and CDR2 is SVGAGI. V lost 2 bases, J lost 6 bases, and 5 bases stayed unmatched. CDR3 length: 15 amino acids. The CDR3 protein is CASSYGSSGSNEQFF. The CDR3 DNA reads TGTGCCAGCAGTTACGGGAGTAGCGGGAGCAATGAGCAGTTCTTC.

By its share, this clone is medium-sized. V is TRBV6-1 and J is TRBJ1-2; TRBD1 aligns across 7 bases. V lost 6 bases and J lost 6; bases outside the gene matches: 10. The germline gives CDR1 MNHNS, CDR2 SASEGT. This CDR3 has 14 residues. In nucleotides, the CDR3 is TGTGCCAGCAGGCTACAGGGGATGGGGGATGGCTACACCTTC. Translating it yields CASRLQGMGDGYTF.

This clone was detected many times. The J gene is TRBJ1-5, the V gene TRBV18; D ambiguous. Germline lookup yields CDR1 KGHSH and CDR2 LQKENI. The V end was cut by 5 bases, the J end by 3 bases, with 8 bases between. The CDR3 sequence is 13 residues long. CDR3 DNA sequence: TGTGCCAGCTCAATAGGGTTCAATCAGCCCCAGCATTTT. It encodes CASSIGFNQPQHF.

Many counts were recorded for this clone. CDR3: CASSTRVPPGTEAFF. In DNA, the CDR3 is TGTGCCAGCAGTACGAGGGTGCCTCCAGGGACTGAAGCTTTCTTT. The chain joins TRBV27 to TRBJ1-1; maybe TRBD1 (5 bases). The V end lost 5 bases, the J end lost 5 bases, and 18 bases lay between the germline ends. The CDR3 has 15 amino acids. Germline CDR1 and CDR2: MNHEY and SMNVEV (reference sequence).

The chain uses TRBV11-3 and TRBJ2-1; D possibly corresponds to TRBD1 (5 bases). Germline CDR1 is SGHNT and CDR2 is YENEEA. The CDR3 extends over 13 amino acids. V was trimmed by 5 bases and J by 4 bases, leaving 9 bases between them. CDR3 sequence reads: CASSRGRYNEQFF. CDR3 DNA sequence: TGTGCCAGCAGCAGGGGCAGGTACAATGAGCAGTTCTTC.

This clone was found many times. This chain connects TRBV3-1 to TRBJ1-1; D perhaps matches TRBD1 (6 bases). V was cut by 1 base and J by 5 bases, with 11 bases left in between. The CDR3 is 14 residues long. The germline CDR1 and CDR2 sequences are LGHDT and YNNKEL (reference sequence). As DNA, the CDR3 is TGTGCCAGCAGCCAAGGGGGGGCTAATACTGAAGCTTTCTTT. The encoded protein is CASSQGGANTEAFF.

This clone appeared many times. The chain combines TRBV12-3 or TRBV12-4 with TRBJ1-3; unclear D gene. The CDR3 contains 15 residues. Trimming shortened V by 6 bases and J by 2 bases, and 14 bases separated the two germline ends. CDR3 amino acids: CASSPSRTTGNTIYF. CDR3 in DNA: TGTGCCAGCAGCCCCTCCCGGACTACTGGAAACACCATATATTTT.

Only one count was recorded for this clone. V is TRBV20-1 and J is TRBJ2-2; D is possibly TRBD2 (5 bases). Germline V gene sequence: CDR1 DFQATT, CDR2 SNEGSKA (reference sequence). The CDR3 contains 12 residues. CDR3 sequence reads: CGAPRETGELFF. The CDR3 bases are TGCGGCGCACCTAGGGAGACCGGGGAGCTGTTTTTT.

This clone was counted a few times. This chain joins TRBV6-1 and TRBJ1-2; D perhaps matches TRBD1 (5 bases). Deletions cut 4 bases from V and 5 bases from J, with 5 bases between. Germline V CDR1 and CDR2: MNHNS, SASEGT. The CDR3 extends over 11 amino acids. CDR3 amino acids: CASSGGYGYTF. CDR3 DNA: TGTGCCAGCAGTGGGGGGTATGGCTACACCTTC.

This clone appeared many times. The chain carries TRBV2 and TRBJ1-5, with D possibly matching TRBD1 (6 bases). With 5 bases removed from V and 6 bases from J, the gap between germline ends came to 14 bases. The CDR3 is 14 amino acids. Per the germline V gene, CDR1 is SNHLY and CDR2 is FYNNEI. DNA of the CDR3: TGTGCCAGCAGTCTCGACAGGACGGGTCAGCCCCAGCATTTT. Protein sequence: CASSLDRTGQPQHF.

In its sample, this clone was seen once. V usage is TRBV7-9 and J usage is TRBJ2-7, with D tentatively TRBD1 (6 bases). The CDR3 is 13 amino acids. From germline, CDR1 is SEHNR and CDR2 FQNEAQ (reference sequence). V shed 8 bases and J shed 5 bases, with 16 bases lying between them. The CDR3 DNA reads TGTGCCAGCCTCCCGGACAGTCTTAACGAGCAGTACTTC. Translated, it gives CASLPDSLNEQYF.

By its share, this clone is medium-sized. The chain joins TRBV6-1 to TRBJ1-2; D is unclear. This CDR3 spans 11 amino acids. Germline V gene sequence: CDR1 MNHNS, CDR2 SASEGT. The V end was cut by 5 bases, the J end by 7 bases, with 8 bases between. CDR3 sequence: CASSSAAGYTF. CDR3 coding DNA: TGTGCCAGCAGTTCGGCGGCTGGCTACACCTTC.

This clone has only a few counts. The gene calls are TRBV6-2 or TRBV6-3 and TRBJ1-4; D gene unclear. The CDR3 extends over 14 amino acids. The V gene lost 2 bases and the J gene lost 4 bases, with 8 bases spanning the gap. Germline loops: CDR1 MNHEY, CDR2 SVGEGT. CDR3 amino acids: CASSYGGVNEKLFF. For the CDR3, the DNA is TGTGCCAGCAGTTACGGAGGTGTTAATGAAAAACTGTTTTTT.

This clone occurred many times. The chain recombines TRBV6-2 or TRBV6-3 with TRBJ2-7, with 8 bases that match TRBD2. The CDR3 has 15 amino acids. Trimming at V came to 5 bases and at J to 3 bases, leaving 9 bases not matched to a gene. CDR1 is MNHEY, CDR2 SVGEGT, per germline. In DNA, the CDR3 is TGTGCCAGCAGTCCCCTTAGCGGGAATTTCTACGAGCAGTACTTC. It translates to CASSPLSGNFYEQYF.

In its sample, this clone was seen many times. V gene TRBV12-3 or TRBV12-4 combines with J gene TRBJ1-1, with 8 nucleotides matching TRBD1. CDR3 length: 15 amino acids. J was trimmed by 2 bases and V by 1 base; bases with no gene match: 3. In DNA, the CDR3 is TGTGCCAGCAGTTTAGGGGCAGGGGGCAACACTGAAGCTTTCTTT. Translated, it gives CASSLGAGGNTEAFF.

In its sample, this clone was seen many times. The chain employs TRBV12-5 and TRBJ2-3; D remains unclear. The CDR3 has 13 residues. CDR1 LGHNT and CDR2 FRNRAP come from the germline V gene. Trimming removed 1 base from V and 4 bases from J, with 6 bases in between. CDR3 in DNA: TGTGCTAGTGGTTTGGCCGCGTCAGATACGCAGTATTTT. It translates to CASGLAASDTQYF.

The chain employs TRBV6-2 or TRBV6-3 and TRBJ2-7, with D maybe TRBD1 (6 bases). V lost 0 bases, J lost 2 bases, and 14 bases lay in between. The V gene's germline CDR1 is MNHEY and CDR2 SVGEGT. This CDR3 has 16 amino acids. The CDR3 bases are TGTGCCAGCAGTTACTCGGACCCAAGGACAGCCTACGAGCAGTACTTC. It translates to CASSYSDPRTAYEQYF.

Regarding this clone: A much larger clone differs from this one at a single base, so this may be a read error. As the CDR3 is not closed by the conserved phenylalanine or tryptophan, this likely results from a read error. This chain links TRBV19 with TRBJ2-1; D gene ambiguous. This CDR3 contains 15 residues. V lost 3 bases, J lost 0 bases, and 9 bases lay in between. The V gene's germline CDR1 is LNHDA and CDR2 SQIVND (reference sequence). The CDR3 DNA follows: TGTGCCAGTAGTATGAGCTCTAACTCCTACAATGAGCAGTTCCTC. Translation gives CASSMSSNSYNEQFL.

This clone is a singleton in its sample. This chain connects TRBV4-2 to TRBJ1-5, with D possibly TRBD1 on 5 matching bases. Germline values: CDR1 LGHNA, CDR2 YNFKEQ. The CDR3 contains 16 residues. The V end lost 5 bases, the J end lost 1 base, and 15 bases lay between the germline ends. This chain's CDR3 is CASSGSGLESNQPQHF. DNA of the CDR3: TGTGCCAGCAGCGGTTCAGGGTTGGAAAGCAATCAGCCCCAGCATTTT.

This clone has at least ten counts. CDR3 region: CASSFSGQEYNEQFF. Here the CDR3 DNA reads TGTGCCAGCAGTTTTTCGGGACAGGAATACAATGAGCAGTTCTTC. The chain carries TRBV28 and TRBJ2-1; TRBD1 matches 8 bases. Looked up from germline, CDR1 is MDHEN and CDR2 is SYDVKM. V lost 3 bases, J lost 4 bases, and 5 bases stayed unmatched. This CDR3 comprises 15 residues. The variable domain in full, with the rest retrieved from reference TRBV28 and TRBJ2-1, is DVKVTQSSRYLVKRTGEKVFLECVQDMDHENMFWYRQDPGLGLRLIYFSYDVKMKEKGDIPEGYSVSREKKERFSLILESASTNQTSMYLCASSFSGQEYNEQFFGPGTRLTVL.

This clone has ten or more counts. CDR3 region: CASSLTGQNYGYTF. The CDR3, as DNA: TGTGCCAGCTCACTGACCGGACAGAACTATGGCTACACCTTC. The V call is TRBV18, the J call TRBJ1-2; TRBD1 might be the D (6 bases). The V gene lost 4 bases and the J gene lost 2 bases, with 11 bases spanning the gap. In germline, CDR1 is KGHSH, CDR2 LQKENI. The CDR3 is 14 residues long.

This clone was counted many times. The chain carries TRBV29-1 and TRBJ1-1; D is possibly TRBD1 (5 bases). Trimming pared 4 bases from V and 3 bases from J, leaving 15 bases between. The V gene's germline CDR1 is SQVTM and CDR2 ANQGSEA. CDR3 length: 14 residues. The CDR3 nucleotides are TGCAGCGTTGCCGCCGGGACTTGGGACACTGAAGCTTTCTTT. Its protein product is CSVAAGTWDTEAFF. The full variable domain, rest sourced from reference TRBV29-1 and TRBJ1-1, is SAVISQKPSRDICQRGTSLTIQCQVDSQVTMMFWYRQQPGQSLTLIATANQGSEATYESGFVIDKFPISRPNLTFSTLTVSNMSPEDSSIYLCSVAAGTWDTEAFFGQGTRLTVV.